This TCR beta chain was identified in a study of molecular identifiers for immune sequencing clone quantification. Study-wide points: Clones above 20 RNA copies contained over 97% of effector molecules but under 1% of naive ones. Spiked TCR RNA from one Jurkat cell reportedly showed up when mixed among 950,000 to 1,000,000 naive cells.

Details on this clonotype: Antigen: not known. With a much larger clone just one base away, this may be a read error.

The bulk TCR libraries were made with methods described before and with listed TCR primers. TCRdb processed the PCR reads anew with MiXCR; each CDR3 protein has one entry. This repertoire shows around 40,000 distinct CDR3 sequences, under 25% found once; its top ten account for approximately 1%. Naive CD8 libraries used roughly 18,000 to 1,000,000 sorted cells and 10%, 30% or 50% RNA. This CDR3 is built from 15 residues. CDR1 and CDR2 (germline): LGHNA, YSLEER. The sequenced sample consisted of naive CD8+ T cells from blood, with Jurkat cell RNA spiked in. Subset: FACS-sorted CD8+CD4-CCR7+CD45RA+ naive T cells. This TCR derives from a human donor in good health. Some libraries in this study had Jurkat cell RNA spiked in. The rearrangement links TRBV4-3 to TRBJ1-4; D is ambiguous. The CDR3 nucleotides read TGCGCCAGCAGCCAAGAGGCAGCAACTAATGAAAAACTGGTTTTT. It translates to CASSQEAATNEKLVF.